A selection of T cell receptor beta chains follows, all from one sample in a study of Ad26.COV2.S vaccination and SARS-CoV-2 variants. Assay used: immunoSEQ multiplex PCR; TCRdb lists only in-frame clones, some missing. This table holds roughly 500,000 clones, approximately 88% found once. The sample in question was peripheral blood, obtained in a trial of Ad26.COV2.S vaccine versus placebo. All receptors derive from a person aged 18-60 years who received the Ad26.COV2.S COVID-19 vaccine or a placebo. CDR3s include the opening cysteine and the closing phenylalanine or tryptophan. Each record gives: V gene, J gene, D gene, clone size, CDR3 DNA, CDR3 protein. The D gene is left open where the match is weak. Not all rows give a size; the values are once, few, many and, for expanded clones, a class.

>TRBV11-3|TRBJ2-2|NA|NA
TGTGCCAGCAGCCCCACGGGATCGGTGTCCGGGGAGCTGTTTTTT
CASSPTGSVSGELFF
>TRBV9|TRBJ2-2|NA|NA
TGTGCCAGCAGCGTGTGGGGAAACACCGGGGAGCTGTTTTTT
CASSVWGNTGELFF
>TRBV11-2|TRBJ2-5|TRBD2|NA
TGTGCCAGCAGCTTAGCTAGCGGGAATGGGCCCCGGAAGACCCAGTACTTC
CASSLASGNGPRKTQYF
>TRBV5-4|TRBJ1-2|TRBD1|NA
TGTGCCAGCAGCTTGGGACAGGGGGCACGCGGCTACACCTTC
CASSLGQGARGYTF
>TRBV7-9|TRBJ1-2|NA|few
TGTGCCAGCAGCTCCCCCTGGGGGTTCGGCTATGGCTACACCTTC
CASSSPWGFGYGYTF
>TRBV7-2|TRBJ1-3|TRBD1|NA
TGTGCCAGCAGCCAAACAGGGGTGGCGGGAAACACCATATATTTT
CASSQTGVAGNTIYF
>TRBV7-9|TRBJ1-1|NA|NA
TGTGCCAGCAGCGAGGTGGGCACTGAAGCTTTCTTT
CASSEVGTEAFF
>TRBV29-1|TRBJ1-4|TRBD1|NA
TGCAGCGTTGATTCCGGGACAGGGGAAAAACTGTTTTTT
CSVDSGTGEKLFF
>TRBV6-6|TRBJ1-2|TRBD1|few
TGTGCCAGCAGTACGTTGACAGGGTATATTAACTATGGCTACACCTTC
CASSTLTGYINYGYTF
>TRBV30|TRBJ2-3|NA|NA
TGTGCCTGGCGACTAGACACAGATACGCAGTATTTT
CAWRLDTDTQYF
>TRBV7-9|TRBJ1-2|TRBD1|NA
TGTGCCAGCAGCTCAATCCCGGGACAGGGGCCCTATGGCTACACCTTC
CASSSIPGQGPYGYTF
>TRBV10-3|TRBJ2-7|NA|NA
TGTGCCATCAGTGTTCCGGGACAGGTTCGGGAGGGGCAGTACTTC
CAISVPGQVREGQYF
>TRBV24-1|TRBJ2-5|NA|NA
TGTGCCACCAGTCTGGGGGGCAGCGAGCAAGAGACCCAGTACTTC
CATSLGGSEQETQYF
>TRBV28|TRBJ2-3|NA|once
TGTGCCAGCAGTTTCCAAAGAGGACCCCTTACGGTGGCTAGCACAGATACGCAGTATTTT
CASSFQRGPLTVASTDTQYF
>TRBV6-5|TRBJ1-1|TRBD1|NA
TGTGCCAGCAGCCGTCCCGGGGTACAGGGGAGAGCTTTCTTT
CASSRPGVQGRAFF
>TRBV5-4|TRBJ2-7|TRBD1|once
TGTGCCAGCAGCCGACAGGGAGCCGTCTCCTACGAGCAGTACTTC
CASSRQGAVSYEQYF
>TRBV6-5|TRBJ2-1|TRBD2|NA
TGTGCCAGCAAGACTAGCACTGAGCAGTTCTTC
CASKTSTEQFF
>TRBV10-3|TRBJ1-2|TRBD1|NA
TGTGCCACCAACCCGACAGGGCACGGCTACACCTTC
CATNPTGHGYTF
>TRBV7-2|TRBJ1-1|TRBD1|once
TGTGCCAGCAGCTTAACCTCCCCGGGACAGCACACTGAAGCTTTCTTT
CASSLTSPGQHTEAFF
>TRBV2|TRBJ2-7|TRBD2|NA
TGTGCCAGCAGTGGGGGCGGGAGTCTAGGAGAGCAGTACTTC
CASSGGGSLGEQYF
>TRBV5-1|TRBJ1-4|NA|once
TGCGCCAGCAGCTTGCCGGGGACTGAAAAACTGTTTTTT
CASSLPGTEKLFF
>TRBV5-1|TRBJ2-7|NA|NA
TGCGCCAGCAGCGAGATTCCCGCCGCCTACGAGCAGTACTTC
CASSEIPAAYEQYF
>TRBV6-6|TRBJ2-7|NA|NA
TGTGCCAGCAGCGACCCCGGACTGCCCTACGAGCAGTACTTC
CASSDPGLPYEQYF
>TRBV28|TRBJ2-7|TRBD1|few
TGTGCCAGCAGGGAGACAGGGTACTACGAGCAGTACTTC
CASRETGYYEQYF
>TRBV3-1/TRBV3-2|TRBJ2-7|TRBD2|NA
TGTGCCAGCAGACTTGGACTAGCGGGAGGATCCTCCTACGAGCAGTACTTC
CASRLGLAGGSSYEQYF
>TRBV5-4|TRBJ2-5|TRBD2|once
TGTGCCGGAAGGGAGGGCCCCAAAGAGACCCAGTACTTC
CAGREGPKETQYF
>TRBV19|TRBJ1-4|TRBD1|NA
TGTGCCAGTAGTTTGGACAGGGGGGCAACTAATGAAAAACTGTTTTTT
CASSLDRGATNEKLFF
>TRBV11-2|TRBJ2-7|TRBD2|once
TGTGCCAGCAGCTTAGCGCCTAGCGGCTACGAGCAGTACTTC
CASSLAPSGYEQYF
>TRBV27|TRBJ1-4|NA|NA
TGTGCCAGCAGTTGGGGGGGTCGTGAGAGTGAAAAACTGTTTTTT
CASSWGGRESEKLFF
>TRBV3-1/TRBV3-2|TRBJ2-7|TRBD2|NA
TGTGCCAGCAGCCAAGACCCTAGCGGGAGGCAGGCCTACGAGCAGTACTTC
CASSQDPSGRQAYEQYF
>TRBV5-1|TRBJ2-7|NA|NA
TGCGCCAGCAGCTTGGCAGCCTCCTACGAGCAGTACTTC
CASSLAASYEQYF
>TRBV14|TRBJ2-1|NA|NA
TGTGCCAGCAGCCAACGAGGGCGAGGTCACAATGAGCAGTTCTTC
CASSQRGRGHNEQFF
>TRBV9|TRBJ2-7|NA|NA
TGTGCCAGCAGCGTAGATTCGCCCGGGGAGCAGTACTTC
CASSVDSPGEQYF